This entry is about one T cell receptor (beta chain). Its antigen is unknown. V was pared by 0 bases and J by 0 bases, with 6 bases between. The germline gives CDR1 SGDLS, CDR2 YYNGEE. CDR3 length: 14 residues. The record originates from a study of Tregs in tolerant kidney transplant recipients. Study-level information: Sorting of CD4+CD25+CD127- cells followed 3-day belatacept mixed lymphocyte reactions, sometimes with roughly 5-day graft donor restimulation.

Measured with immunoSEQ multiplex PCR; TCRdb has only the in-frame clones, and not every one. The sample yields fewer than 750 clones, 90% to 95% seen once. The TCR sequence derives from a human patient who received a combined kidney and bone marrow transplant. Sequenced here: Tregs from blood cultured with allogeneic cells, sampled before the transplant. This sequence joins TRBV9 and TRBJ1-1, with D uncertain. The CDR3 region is CASSVGQVNTEAFF. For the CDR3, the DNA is TGTGCCAGCAGCGTAGGCCAGGTGAACACTGAAGCTTTCTTT. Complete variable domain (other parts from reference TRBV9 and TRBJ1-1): DSGVTQTPKHLITATGQRVTLRCSPRSGDLSVYWYQQSLDQGLQFLIQYYNGEERAKGNILERFSAQQFPDLHSELNLSSLELGDSALYFCASSVGQVNTEAFFGQGTRLTVV.